This T cell receptor (beta chain) originates from a study of identical twins. In germline, CDR1 is ENHRY, CDR2 SYGVKD. J gave up 6 bases and V 0 bases, and 2 bases lay outside the gene matches. The CDR3 is 14 residues long. One entry per CDR3 protein results from TCRdb running MiXCR on the 5' RACE reads. The table records over 500,000 distinct CDR3 sequences, 20% to 25% of them present only once. This clonotype was recorded a few times. A further study also used this sample, focusing on T cells expressing NK-cell markers.

Sequencing used CD4+ T cells sorted from blood. This TCR derives from a woman aged 18 to 35 in good health. The chain uses TRBV10-3 and TRBJ1-2; 9 nucleotides match TRBD1. The CDR3 loop is CAISESTGGNGYTF. DNA for the CDR3: TGTGCCATCAGTGAGTCAACAGGGGGCAATGGCTACACCTTC.